The 30 T cell receptor beta chains below come from one sample, sequenced in a study of vaccination and CD4 T cells after COVID-19. Their antigens remain unidentified. Cultured CD4+ T cell DNA was sequenced using the Oncomine TCR Beta short-read assay. TCRdb called the PCR reads again in MiXCR, with one record for every CDR3 protein. The sample has about 3,900 distinct CDR3 sequences; over 15% are singletons. The treatment was: approximately 9-day PBMC culture with coronavirus spike peptide pools or control peptides (ViraFEST assay). Sequenced sample: CD4+ T cells from blood, cultured in vitro. The receptor set was obtained from a human donor who had recovered from COVID-19.

This clonotype ranks as medium-sized. The rearrangement uses TRBV19 and TRBJ2-5; 11 positions match TRBD2. This CDR3 has 16 amino acids. Germline V lookup: CDR1 LNHDA, CDR2 SQIVND (reference sequence). J lost 7 bases, V lost 0 bases, and 7 bases had no gene match. CDR3 protein: CASSIELAGAVGTQYF. CDR3 nucleotide sequence: TGTGCCAGTAGTATAGAACTAGCGGGGGCCGTCGGGACCCAGTACTTC.

This clonotype turned up a few times. V gene TRBV2 combines with J gene TRBJ1-4; D unresolved. Germline assignment: CDR1 SNHLY and CDR2 FYNNEI. V was shortened by 7 bases and J by 6 bases, with 9 bases between the two germline ends. The CDR3 runs 12 residues. As DNA, the CDR3 is TGTGCCAGCAAAGACGGTCATGAAAAACTGTTTTTT. Translating it yields CASKDGHEKLFF.

By proportion, this clonotype is medium-sized. The chain recombines TRBV2 with TRBJ1-2; no reliable D call. The germline V gene encodes CDR1 SNHLY and CDR2 FYNNEI. The CDR3 spans 16 residues. V lost 3 bases and J 5 bases, leaving 19 bases between the germline ends. The CDR3 DNA sequence: TGTGCCAGCAGTGATGACGGTCGAGGGAGGGAGTATGGCTACACCTTC. It codes for CASSDDGRGREYGYTF. The full variable domain, in which reference TRBV2 and TRBJ1-2 provide the parts outside the CDR3, is EPEVTQTPSHQVTQMGQEVILRCVPISNHLYFYWYRQILGQKVEFLVSFYNNEISEKSEIFDDQFSVERPDGSNFTLKIRSTKLEDSAMYFCASSDDGRGREYGYTFGSGTRLTVV.

This clonotype was recorded a few times. The genes are TRBV5-1 and TRBJ1-6; no clear D gene. CDR1 and CDR2 from the germline V gene are SGHRS and YFSETQ. The germline V and J ends were trimmed by 0 bases and 8 bases, with 12 bases remaining between them. This CDR3 contains 15 residues. The CDR3 nucleotides read TGCGCCAGCAGCTTGGCCTTTTTGGGTGATTCACCCCTCCACTTT. Its translation: CASSLAFLGDSPLHF. The whole variable domain, remainder taken from reference TRBV5-1 and TRBJ1-6, is KAGVTQTPRYLIKTRGQQVTLSCSPISGHRSVSWYQQTPGQGLQFLFEYFSETQRNKGNFPGRFSGRQFSNSRSEMNVSTLELGDSALYLCASSLAFLGDSPLHFGNGTRLTVT.

The chain has TRBV6-5 and TRBJ1-1; 9 bases are shared with TRBD1. Per the germline V gene, CDR1 is MNHEY and CDR2 is SVGAGI. The CDR3 is 15 amino acids. V shed 2 bases and J 4 bases; nucleotides not matched to a gene: 5. The chain's CDR3 is CASSYPGQGPTEAFF. CDR3 in DNA: TGTGCCAGCAGTTACCCGGGACAGGGCCCCACTGAAGCTTTCTTT.

Only a few counts were recorded for this clonotype. This chain connects TRBV11-2 to TRBJ1-2; tentatively, D is TRBD1 (5 bases). From germline, CDR1 is SGHAT and CDR2 FQNNGV. Trimming left V 4 bases short and J 8 bases short, with 17 bases between. The CDR3 has 14 residues. The CDR3 sequence is CASSSRTGPGGYTF. The CDR3 DNA follows: TGTGCCAGCAGCTCCCGGACGGGCCCAGGGGGCTACACCTTC.

This clonotype was seen a few times. The V and J genes are TRBV9 and TRBJ1-2, with D unclear. The CDR3 extends over 15 amino acids. Deletions cut 3 bases from V and 4 bases from J, with 16 bases between. Germline-derived CDR1 and CDR2 are SGDLS and YYNGEE. CDR3 DNA: TGTGCCAGCAGCGCCCTGGGCGTTCTCCCCTATGGCTACACCTTC. Translated, it gives CASSALGVLPYGYTF.

A few counts support this clonotype. The chain links TRBV27 to TRBJ1-2; D perhaps matches TRBD1 (6 bases). The CDR3 runs to 14 residues. Trimming pared 6 bases from V and 4 bases from J, leaving 15 bases between. CDR1 is MNHEY and CDR2 is SMNVEV in the germline V gene (reference sequence). The CDR3 loop reads CASSLKGGSYGYTF. The DNA of the CDR3 is TGTGCCAGCAGCCTTAAGGGGGGTAGCTATGGCTACACCTTC.

The gene calls are TRBV10-3 and TRBJ2-1; 9 bases fit TRBD1. Germline V CDR1 and CDR2: ENHRY, SYGVKD. After removal of 10 bases from V and 5 bases from J, the junction contained 9 bases not matched to a gene. The CDR3 is made up of 14 amino acids. The CDR3 DNA reads as TGTGCCACCAGAGGGGGGACAGGGAACAATGAGCAGTTCTTC. This encodes CATRGGTGNNEQFF.

The CDR3 DNA reads as TGTGCCAGCAGCCTTGGTGGCGGCTCCTACGAGCAGTACTTC. As protein: CASSLGGGSYEQYF. The gene calls are TRBV14 and TRBJ2-7; D uncertain. CDR1 and CDR2 from the germline V gene are SGHDN and FVKESK. The CDR3 has 14 amino acids. The V end was cut by 4 bases, the J end by 0 bases, with 10 bases between.

The rearrangement uses TRBV5-1 and TRBJ2-4, with TRBD2 identical over 9 bases. With V trimmed by 4 bases and J by 3 bases, 11 bases remained unmatched. The length of the CDR3 is 17 residues. Germline values: CDR1 SGHRS, CDR2 YFSETQ. The CDR3 DNA sequence: TGCGCCAGCAGCAGACAGGCGGGGGGGCAGGGCAAAAACATTCAGTACTTC. This encodes CASSRQAGGQGKNIQYF. The whole variable domain, filled in from reference TRBV5-1 and TRBJ2-4, reads KAGVTQTPRYLIKTRGQQVTLSCSPISGHRSVSWYQQTPGQGLQFLFEYFSETQRNKGNFPGRFSGRQFSNSRSEMNVSTLELGDSALYLCASSRQAGGQGKNIQYFGAGTRLSVL.

This clonotype is large within its sample. The chain links TRBV19 to TRBJ1-1, with D hard to call. Germline CDR1 reads LNHDA; CDR2 reads SQIVND (reference sequence). V lost 6 bases and J lost 2, with 7 bases in between. The CDR3 is made up of 12 amino acids. The CDR3: CASRYANTEAFF. Written as DNA, the CDR3 is TGTGCCAGTAGGTATGCAAACACTGAAGCTTTCTTT. The complete variable domain, with remaining parts taken from reference TRBV19 and TRBJ1-1, reads DGGITQSPKYLFRKEGQNVTLSCEQNLNHDAMYWYRQDPGQGLRLIYYSQIVNDFQKGDIAEGYSVSREKKESFPLTVTSAQKNPTAFYLCASRYANTEAFFGQGTRLTVV.

J is TRBJ1-5 and V is TRBV15, with a possible D match to TRBD1 (6 bases). The CDR3 sequence is 13 residues long. V gave up 11 bases and J gave up 7 bases, with 18 bases separating them. Germline V gene data show CDR1 as LNHNV and CDR2 as YYDKDF (reference sequence). CDR3 in amino acids: CAVATGLEQPQHF. DNA of the CDR3: TGTGCCGTCGCAACAGGGCTCGAGCAGCCCCAGCATTTT. Full variable domain (outside the CDR3, taken from reference TRBV15 and TRBJ1-5): DAMVIQNPRYQVTQFGKPVTLSCSQTLNHNVMYWYQQKSSQAPKLLFHYYDKDFNNEADTPDNFQSRRPNTSFCFLDIRSPGLGDTAMYLCAVATGLEQPQHFGDGTRLSIL.

This clonotype is deemed medium-sized. The chain employs TRBV21-1 and TRBJ1-1. TRBV21-1 constitutes a pseudogene. This CDR3 has 14 residues. The CDR3 loop reads CASSNEGFVSEAFF. Here the CDR3 DNA reads TGTGCCAGCAGCAACGAGGGATTTGTATCTGAAGCTTTCTTT.

Within the sample, this clonotype is medium-sized (0.01 to 0.1%). The rearrangement links TRBV20-1 to TRBJ2-1, with 10 nucleotides matching TRBD2. The germline gives CDR1 DFQATT, CDR2 SNEGSKA (reference sequence). Trimming at V came to 4 bases and at J to 7 bases, leaving 4 bases not matched to a gene. This CDR3 contains 13 residues. CDR3 protein: CSATKTSGNEQFF. In nucleotides, the CDR3 is TGCAGTGCTACAAAGACTAGCGGGAATGAGCAGTTCTTC.

As to this clonotype: The junction and the germline gene differ at one end; a read error may be behind it. The V gene is TRBV7-9, the J gene TRBJ1-2; the D is unclear. CDR1 is SEHNR and CDR2 is FQNEAQ in the germline V gene (reference sequence). The CDR3 covers 13 residues. This CDR3 is CASSIAGGYGYTF. The DNA for the CDR3 is TGTGCCAGCAGCATAGCGGGTGGCTATGGCTACACCTTC.

By frequency in the sample, this clonotype is medium-sized (0.01 to 0.1%). The CDR3 DNA sequence: TGTGCCAGTAGGTTCGGGGGGCCTTCTAACTATGGCTACACCTTC. It codes for CASRFGGPSNYGYTF. The chain is built from TRBV19 and TRBJ1-2; possible D gene TRBD1, 6 bases. Looked up from germline, CDR1 is LNHDA and CDR2 is SQIVND (reference sequence). The germline V and J ends were trimmed by 6 bases and 0 bases, with 14 bases remaining between them. CDR3 length equals 15 residues.

The chain has TRBV6-1 and TRBJ1-1, with D possibly TRBD1 on 6 matching bases. Trimming cost V 7 bases and J 7 bases, with 13 bases left between them. CDR3 length: 12 amino acids. Germline V CDR1 and CDR2: MNHNS, SASEGT. The CDR3 bases are TGTGCCAGCATCAAACAGGGACATGAAGCTTTCTTT. It encodes CASIKQGHEAFF.

The genes are TRBV4-2 and TRBJ2-1, with unresolved D. V lost 0 bases, J lost 8 bases, and 11 bases lay in between. Germline values: CDR1 LGHNA, CDR2 YNFKEQ. The CDR3 has 14 amino acids. CDR3 residues: CASSQDILGYEQFF. In nucleotides, the CDR3 is TGTGCCAGCAGCCAAGACATCTTGGGCTATGAGCAGTTCTTC.

This clonotype was detected only a few times. The CDR3: CASADRRYNEQFF. DNA for the CDR3: TGTGCCAGCGCGGACAGGAGATACAATGAGCAGTTCTTC. The chain carries TRBV12-3 or TRBV12-4 and TRBJ2-1; 7 bases line up with TRBD1. CDR3 length: 13 amino acids. V dropped 8 bases and J dropped 4; count of bases not matched to a gene: 5.

This chain links TRBV7-2 with TRBJ1-3, with TRBD1 matching 7 bases. The junction had 10 bases not matched to a gene; V was cut back by 5 bases and J by 3 bases. Germline-derived CDR1 and CDR2 are SGHTA and FQGNSA. This CDR3 is 16 amino acids long. CDR3 protein: CASSPNRGGIGNTIYF. DNA of the CDR3: TGTGCCAGCAGCCCTAACAGGGGAGGAATTGGAAACACCATATATTTT.

This clonotype was counted between two and nine times. The rearrangement links TRBV2 to TRBJ2-1, with D maybe TRBD1 (6 bases). Per the germline V gene, CDR1 is SNHLY and CDR2 is FYNNEI. Trimming removed 8 bases from V and 3 bases from J, with 11 bases in between. The CDR3 has 13 residues. The CDR3 sequence is CASRNRVYNEQFF. In nucleotides, the CDR3 is TGTGCCAGCCGAAACAGGGTCTACAATGAGCAGTTCTTC.

This clonotype was seen more than once but under ten times. The V call is TRBV18, the J call TRBJ1-2, with 10 bases lining up with TRBD1. This CDR3 comprises 17 residues. With 0 bases clipped from V and 4 bases from J, the junction kept 8 bases outside the gene matches. Germline CDR1 reads KGHSH; CDR2 reads LQKENI. This CDR3 reads CASSPPSTGGKGYGYTF. DNA for the CDR3: TGTGCCAGCTCACCACCCTCGACAGGGGGCAAAGGCTATGGCTACACCTTC.

J is TRBJ1-3 and V is TRBV2, with D perhaps TRBD1 (5 bases). There are 16 residues in the CDR3. The V end lost 2 bases, the J end lost 0 bases, and 11 bases lay between the germline ends. Germline loops: CDR1 SNHLY, CDR2 FYNNEI. CDR3 region: CASSENRGPSGNTIYF. The CDR3 DNA reads as TGTGCCAGCAGTGAAAATAGGGGCCCCTCTGGAAACACCATATATTTT.

Remarks on this clonotype: A read error is possible here, since a much larger clone lies one base away. In DNA form, the CDR3 reads TGTGCCAGCAGCCTCGCAGGTCCCACTGAAGCTTTCTTT. It is translated as CASSLAGPTEAFF. The rearrangement joins TRBV14 to TRBJ1-1; the D is unclear. Germline assignment: CDR1 SGHDN and CDR2 FVKESK. The CDR3 is 13 residues long. Trimming removed 4 bases at V and 4 bases at J, with 10 bases between.

The rearrangement uses TRBV12-3 or TRBV12-4 and TRBJ1-2, with 8 nucleotides matching TRBD1. The CDR3 loop spans 16 amino acids. The V and J ends lost 4 bases and 3 bases, in that order; junction bases with no gene match: 10. CDR3 in amino acids: CASSSLLQGGYYGYTF. In nucleotides, the CDR3 is TGTGCCAGCAGTTCCCTCCTACAGGGGGGGTACTATGGCTACACCTTC.

The sample holds a few counts of this clonotype. The gene calls are TRBV19 and TRBJ1-2; possibly TRBD1 for D (5 bases). With 3 bases removed from V and 7 bases from J, the gap between germline ends came to 21 bases. CDR1 is LNHDA and CDR2 is SQIVND in the germline V gene (reference sequence). This CDR3 is built from 16 residues. CDR3 nucleotide sequence: TGTGCCAGTAGTATTGGCGGGACGGCTCGGACTGGTGGCTACACCTTC. Translated, it gives CASSIGGTARTGGYTF.

V gene TRBV6-4 combines with J gene TRBJ2-1; 8 nucleotides agree with TRBD2. V was pared by 5 bases and J by 5 bases, with 8 bases of the junction left unmatched. This CDR3 spans 15 amino acids. Germline lookup yields CDR1 MRHNA and CDR2 SNTAGT. The CDR3 reads CASSSSGGGNNEQFF. The CDR3 DNA sequence: TGTGCCAGCAGTTCCTCCGGGGGGGGAAACAATGAGCAGTTCTTC.

This clonotype was observed a few times. This chain uses TRBV12-3 or TRBV12-4 with TRBJ2-1; the D call may be TRBD1 or TRBD2 (5 bases each). This CDR3 contains 14 residues. The V end lost 7 bases, the J end lost 0 bases, and 10 bases lay between the germline ends. The CDR3 DNA sequence: TGTGCCAGCACGTGGGGGAACTCCTACAATGAGCAGTTCTTC. Residues: CASTWGNSYNEQFF.

This clonotype was detected a few times. The chain joins TRBV6-1 to TRBJ1-5; 7 nucleotides line up with TRBD1. Trimming at V came to 4 bases and at J to 6 bases, leaving 9 bases not matched to a gene. Germline assignment: CDR1 MNHNS and CDR2 SASEGT. This CDR3 is 15 amino acids long. This CDR3 reads CASSATGNLVQPQHF. Here the CDR3 DNA reads TGTGCCAGCAGTGCGACAGGGAATTTGGTTCAGCCCCAGCATTTT.